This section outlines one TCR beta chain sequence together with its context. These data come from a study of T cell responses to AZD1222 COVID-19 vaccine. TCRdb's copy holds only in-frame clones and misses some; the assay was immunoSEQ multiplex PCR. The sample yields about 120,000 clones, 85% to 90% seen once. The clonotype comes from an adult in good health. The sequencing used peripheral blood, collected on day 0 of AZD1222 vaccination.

The CDR3 is CASSEFARGELFF. In DNA form, the CDR3 reads TGTGCCAGCAGTGAATTCGCGCGCGGGGAGCTGTTTTTT. The gene calls are TRBV25-1 and TRBJ2-2; D remains ambiguous. V shed 1 base and J shed 7 bases, with 7 bases lying between them. Germline V gene sequence: CDR1 MGHDK, CDR2 SYGVNS. The CDR3 consists of 13 residues. The complete variable domain, with remaining parts taken from reference TRBV25-1 and TRBJ2-2, reads EADIYQTPRYLVIGTGKKITLECSQTMGHDKMYWYQQDPGMELHLIHYSYGVNSTEKGDLSSESTVSRIRTEHFPLTLESARPSHTSQYLCASSEFARGELFFGEGSRLTVL.